The clone carrying this TCR beta chain occurred a few times. The table came from immunoSEQ multiplex PCR; TCRdb's copy has only in-frame clones and leaves some out. The repertoire has about 170,000 clones, roughly 82% of them found once; the top ten carry roughly 6.4%. The ends were cut back, 8 bases at V and 4 bases at J, with 12 bases in the middle. This CDR3 region has 13 residues. Germline V CDR1 and CDR2: LNHDA, SQIVND (reference sequence). This specimen belongs to a study of blood T cell repertoires in COVID-19. Sequences were obtained from peripheral blood. The chain has TRBV19 and TRBJ1-5; D perhaps matches TRBD1 (6 bases). The source is a woman aged 40 to 50 with COVID-19, enrolled during active disease. The DNA for the CDR3 is TGTGCCAGTTCCCAGGGGCCAAATCAGCCCCAGCATTTT. It is translated as CASSQGPNQPQHF. Combining the CDR3 with reference TRBV19 and TRBJ1-5 gives the whole variable domain DGGITQSPKYLFRKEGQNVTLSCEQNLNHDAMYWYRQDPGQGLRLIYYSQIVNDFQKGDIAEGYSVSREKKESFPLTVTSAQKNPTAFYLCASSQGPNQPQHFGDGTRLSIL.